The source of this TCR beta chain is a study of type 1 regulatory T cells. Study information: T-allo10 is a Tr1-enriched, alloantigen-specific CD4 T cell product made in vitro. Study-level findings and limits: Compared with non-type 1 regulatory T cells, type 1 regulatory T cells showed a more restricted TCR repertoire.

This clonotype was seen once. Its antigen is as yet unknown. The V end was cut by 5 bases, the J end by 0 bases, with 17 bases between. CDR3 length equals 17 residues. CDR1 and CDR2 (germline): SGHTA, FQGNSA. A single record per CDR3 protein comes from TCRdb applying MiXCR to the reads. Here the sample spans about 69,000 distinct CDR3 sequences, less than 25% being singletons. Sequencing used cultured type 1 regulatory T (Tr1) cells, either the whole culture or a sorted fraction (not recorded which). The clonotype originates from a human donor in good health. The genes are TRBV7-2 and TRBJ2-1, with D perhaps TRBD2 (6 bases). CDR3 bases: TGTGCCAGCAGCCTACCTATTGGGCGGGGCTCCTACAATGAGCAGTTCTTC. Its translation is CASSLPIGRGSYNEQFF.